A selection of T cell receptor beta chains follows, all from one sample in a study of blood T cell repertoires in COVID-19. TCRdb keeps only in-frame clones here, not all; method: immunoSEQ multiplex PCR. The table shows roughly 100,000 clones, with roughly 79% occurring only once. The specimen was peripheral blood. The receptor source for this set is a woman between 70 and 85 years old with acute or convalescent COVID-19. CDR3s include the opening cysteine and the closing phenylalanine or tryptophan. A D gene is named only where the DNA matches it firmly. Size is omitted from some rows. Given values are once, few, many or a class for expanded clones.

TRBV6-5	TRBJ2-5	TRBD2	NA	CASKGTSGEYF	TGTGCCAGCAAGGGGACTAGCGGGGAGTACTTC
TRBV5-6	TRBJ1-3	NA	NA	CASSLVQGRHSSGNTIYF	TGTGCCAGCAGCTTAGTTCAGGGCAGGCATTCCTCTGGAAACACCATATATTTT
TRBV28	TRBJ2-3	TRBD2	NA	CASTETSGYTDTQYF	TGTGCCAGCACCGAAACTAGCGGATACACAGATACGCAGTATTTT
TRBV3-1/TRBV3-2	TRBJ1-1	NA	NA	CASSQVSRTEAFF	TGTGCCAGCAGCCAAGTCTCTCGTACTGAAGCTTTCTTT
TRBV6-1	TRBJ1-5	NA	NA	CASSEPVGGPNQPQHF	TGTGCCAGCAGTGAGCCCGTGGGGGGTCCCAATCAGCCCCAGCATTTT
TRBV7-2	TRBJ2-1	TRBD2	once	CASSLTSGGNNEQFF	TGTGCCAGCAGCTTAACTAGCGGGGGGAACAATGAGCAGTTCTTC
TRBV29-1	TRBJ2-7	NA	NA	CSGFQEGEQYF	TGCAGCGGTTTCCAAGAGGGCGAGCAGTACTTC
TRBV20-1	TRBJ1-2	NA	NA	CSASLGGNGYTF	TGCAGTGCTAGTCTGGGCGGGAATGGCTACACCTTC
TRBV29-1	TRBJ1-2	NA	NA	CSFEGLGYGYTF	TGCAGCTTTGAGGGGCTGGGGTATGGCTACACCTTC
TRBV29-1	TRBJ2-1	TRBD1	NA	CSAGPQGAVQFF	TGCAGCGCGGGTCCCCAGGGGGCCGTGCAGTTCTTC
TRBV14	TRBJ2-1	TRBD2	once	CASSQQSVGRGGRYNEQFF	TGTGCCAGCAGCCAACAGTCCGTAGGGCGGGGGGGCCGCTACAATGAGCAGTTCTTC